The 17 T cell receptor beta chains below were found in one sample sequenced in a study of Ad26.COV2.S vaccination and SARS-CoV-2 variants. Treatment meaning: over 15 received Ad26.COV2.S at low or high dose, single or two shots; about 5 received placebo; per-sample allocation not given. Sampling was performed 63 days after the first vaccine or placebo injection. Only in-frame clones appear in the TCRdb table, and some are missing; sequencing was by immunoSEQ multiplex PCR. Here the sample spans approximately 350,000 clones, roughly 80% being singletons. Sequencing was performed on peripheral blood, taken in a trial of Ad26.COV2.S vaccine versus placebo. The receptors here all came from a person aged 18 to 65 who received the Ad26.COV2.S COVID-19 vaccine or a placebo.

This clone was counted between two and nine times. This sequence joins TRBV7-2 and TRBJ1-5; 9 bases are shared with TRBD1. Germline values: CDR1 SGHTA, CDR2 FQGNSA. Trimming cost V 4 bases and J 10 bases; bases outside gene matches: 5. This CDR3 is built from 13 residues. CDR3 sequence: CASSWDRVEPQHF. In DNA, the CDR3 is TGTGCCAGCAGCTGGGACAGGGTGGAACCCCAGCATTTT.

The chain carries TRBV5-4 and TRBJ2-5, with 7 bases aligning to TRBD2. Per the germline V gene, CDR1 is SGHNT and CDR2 is YYREEE (reference sequence). The J segment lost 4 bases and the V segment lost 4 bases, leaving 7 bases of the junction unmatched. The length of the CDR3 is 14 residues. The CDR3: CASSPGGRVETQYF. CDR3 DNA sequence: TGTGCCAGCAGCCCGGGCGGGAGAGTAGAGACCCAGTACTTC.

V gene TRBV11-2 combines with J gene TRBJ1-5; weak D call: TRBD1 (5 bases). Trimming pared 1 base from V and 9 bases from J, leaving 22 bases between. The CDR3 length is 17 residues. Germline loops: CDR1 SGHAT, CDR2 FQNNGV. The CDR3 spells CASSLGGTARTSRPQHF. In DNA, the CDR3 is TGTGCCAGCAGCTTAGGCGGGACCGCCCGGACGAGTCGGCCCCAGCATTTT.

The rearrangement uses TRBV4-1 and TRBJ1-2, with D possibly matching TRBD1 (5 bases). Trimming took 0 bases from V and 3 from J, leaving 17 bases between them. The CDR3 has 17 residues. The germline CDR1 and CDR2 sequences are MGHRA and YSYEKL. The chain's CDR3 is CASSQEGPRAGDYGYTF. As DNA, the CDR3 is TGCGCCAGCAGCCAAGAGGGCCCCAGGGCGGGTGACTATGGCTACACCTTC.

The chain carries TRBV7-7 and TRBJ2-5; D uncertain. The germline V gene encodes CDR1 SSHAT and CDR2 FNYEAQ (reference sequence). The CDR3 sequence is 13 residues long. Between the trimmed V and J ends, which lost 3 bases and 1 base, there was a span of 6 bases. CDR3 protein: CASSFAFQETQYF. The DNA for the CDR3 is TGTGCCAGCAGCTTTGCATTCCAAGAGACCCAGTACTTC.

V usage is TRBV11-3 and J usage is TRBJ2-2; no definite D call. The V and J ends lost 1 base and 3 bases respectively, with 3 bases between them. Germline V gene lookup returns CDR1 SGHNT and CDR2 YENEEA. This CDR3 contains 13 residues. CDR3 bases: TGTGCCAGCAGCTTAGTTGACACCGGGGAGCTGTTTTTT. Protein sequence: CASSLVDTGELFF.

The chain recombines TRBV6-5 with TRBJ1-4; D gene unclear. The CDR3 length is 13 residues. Germline CDR1 and CDR2: MNHEY and SVGAGI. Trimming shortened V by 8 bases and J by 0 bases, and 7 bases separated the two germline ends. The CDR3 sequence: CASGVATNEKLFF. CDR3 in DNA: TGTGCCAGCGGGGTTGCAACTAATGAAAAACTGTTTTTT.

This chain uses TRBV27 with TRBJ2-3, with D perhaps matching TRBD1 (5 bases). Germline V gene lookup returns CDR1 MNHEY and CDR2 SMNVEV (reference sequence). The length of the CDR3 is 14 residues. The germline V and J ends were trimmed by 4 bases and 3 bases, with 11 bases remaining between them. CDR3 DNA: TGTGCCAGCAGTTCAGGGTTCCGAACAGATACGCAGTATTTT. Its translation is CASSSGFRTDTQYF.

The chain has TRBV29-1 and TRBJ2-1; D unresolved. There are 12 residues in the CDR3. V lost 2 bases and J lost 6, with 8 bases in between. Germline assignment: CDR1 SQVTM and CDR2 ANQGSEA. In DNA form, the CDR3 reads TGCAGCGTTGAAAAGAGTTCCAATGAGCAGTTCTTC. Translated, it gives CSVEKSSNEQFF.

The chain recombines TRBV2 with TRBJ1-3; 7 bases are shared with TRBD1. The V segment lost 4 bases and the J segment 8 bases; nucleotides outside the gene matches: 8. This CDR3 is built from 14 residues. CDR1 SNHLY and CDR2 FYNNEI come from the germline V gene. This CDR3 reads CASSVTQGGDTIYF. DNA of the CDR3: TGTGCCAGCAGTGTAACCCAGGGGGGAGACACCATATATTTT.

This clone was counted only a few times. The rearrangement uses TRBV7-8 and TRBJ2-1; D gene ambiguous. Germline-derived CDR1 and CDR2 are SGHVS and FQNEAQ. Trimming removed 1 base at V and 0 bases at J, with 16 bases between. The CDR3 is 18 residues long. As DNA, the CDR3 is TGTGCCAGCAGCTTAGTCTTGGCGACGGCCAGCTCCTACAATGAGCAGTTCTTC. Encoded protein: CASSLVLATASSYNEQFF.

The V call is TRBV3-1 (or the pseudogene TRBV3-2), the J call TRBJ2-1; TRBD2 matches 12 bases. Germline CDR1 and CDR2: LGHDT and YNNKEL (reference sequence). The CDR3 loop spans 16 amino acids. Losses at the gene ends were 4 bases for V and 7 bases for J; bases not matched to a gene: 8. CDR3 coding DNA: TGTGCCAGCAGCCGACCCTTGACTAGCGGGAGTAATGAGCAGTTCTTC. Encoded protein: CASSRPLTSGSNEQFF.

The chain carries TRBV6-5 and TRBJ1-2, with D possibly TRBD1 on 5 matching bases. V gave up 4 bases and J gave up 3 bases, with 9 bases separating them. Germline V gene data show CDR1 as MNHEY and CDR2 as SVGAGI. CDR3 length equals 13 residues. The CDR3 region has the DNA TGTGCCAGCAGTTTACAGGTGGACTATGGCTACACCTTC. This translates into CASSLQVDYGYTF.

The chain recombines TRBV5-1 with TRBJ2-7, with 11 bases fitting TRBD1. Trimming removed 4 bases from V and 6 bases from J; junction bases left unmatched: 9. This CDR3 has 15 amino acids. Germline V CDR1 and CDR2: SGHRS, YFSETQ. CDR3 nucleotide sequence: TGCGCCAGCAGCCCTGGGGACAGGGGGGCCTCCGAGCAGTACTTC. Its protein is CASSPGDRGASEQYF. Full variable domain (remainder filled in from reference TRBV5-1 and TRBJ2-7): KAGVTQTPRYLIKTRGQQVTLSCSPISGHRSVSWYQQTPGQGLQFLFEYFSETQRNKGNFPGRFSGRQFSNSRSEMNVSTLELGDSALYLCASSPGDRGASEQYFGPGTRLTVT.

The V and J genes are TRBV3-1 (or the pseudogene TRBV3-2) and TRBJ2-1; D remains unclear. The CDR3 length is 16 residues. Deletions cut 1 base from V and 4 bases from J, with 14 bases between. Germline V gene lookup returns CDR1 LGHDT and CDR2 YNNKEL (reference sequence). The CDR3 nucleotides are TGTGCCAGCAGCCAAGGGCCTTTTGACTGGTACAATGAGCAGTTCTTC. Its protein is CASSQGPFDWYNEQFF.

The V gene is TRBV4-3, the J gene TRBJ1-5; perhaps TRBD1 as D (6 bases). The CDR3 runs 15 residues. Trimming took 1 base from V and 5 from J, leaving 12 bases between them. The V gene's germline CDR1 is LGHNA and CDR2 YSLEER. CDR3 amino acids: CASSQGSGGYQPQHF. The CDR3 bases are TGCGCCAGCAGCCAAGGGTCGGGGGGCTATCAGCCCCAGCATTTT.

The chain has TRBV15 and TRBJ2-4; D gene unclear. The V and J ends lost 1 base and 0 bases respectively, with 7 bases between them. Germline V gene sequence: CDR1 LNHNV, CDR2 YYDKDF (reference sequence). The CDR3 runs 15 residues. The CDR3 region is CATSRAQLAKNIQYF. Here the CDR3 DNA reads TGTGCCACCAGCAGAGCCCAACTAGCCAAAAACATTCAGTACTTC.